Shown below are 6 T cell receptor beta chains from a single sample sequenced in a study of control samples from healthy donors and cancer patients. Measured with immunoSEQ multiplex PCR; TCRdb has only the in-frame clones, and not every one. The table lists some 130,000 clones, about nine tenths of them singletons, with less than 3.5% in the top ten. The sequenced sample consisted of blood. These receptor sequences come from a man between 40 and 49 years old in good health.

The genes are TRBV5-1 and TRBJ1-2; tentative D call: TRBD1 (6 bases). The germline CDR1 and CDR2 sequences are SGHRS and YFSETQ. With 3 bases removed from V and 6 bases from J, the gap between germline ends came to 15 bases. The CDR3 runs to 14 residues. The CDR3 DNA reads TGCGCCAGCAGCTCAGCACAGGGTCAGGATGGCTACACCTTC. Translating it yields CASSSAQGQDGYTF.

The gene calls are TRBV6-5 and TRBJ2-7; D may be TRBD1 or TRBD2 (7 bases each). This CDR3 contains 15 residues. Germline assignment: CDR1 MNHEY and CDR2 SVGAGI. Trimming pared 3 bases from V and 5 bases from J, leaving 17 bases between. In DNA, the CDR3 is TGTGCCAGCAGTTATATGGGCAGGGGGAGGGACGAGCAGTACTTC. Translation gives CASSYMGRGRDEQYF.

V is TRBV2 and J is TRBJ1-5, with 7 positions matching TRBD1. Germline lookup yields CDR1 SNHLY and CDR2 FYNNEI. The CDR3 has 15 amino acids. The V segment lost 4 bases and the J segment 7 bases; nucleotides outside the gene matches: 10. CDR3 loop: CASSVAGGAGQPQHF. CDR3 nucleotides: TGTGCCAGCAGTGTCGCAGGGGGTGCGGGGCAGCCCCAGCATTTT.

In its sample, this clone was seen once. This rearrangement joins TRBV24-1 to TRBJ1-4; D ambiguous. V lost 3 bases to trimming and J lost 2 bases, with 9 bases between them. Germline CDR1 and CDR2: KGHDR and SFDVKD. This CDR3 comprises 15 residues. The CDR3 loop is CATSDRSGTNEKLFF. The CDR3 nucleotides read TGTGCCACCAGTGATAGAAGTGGCACTAATGAAAAACTGTTTTTT.

This clone has more than one count but fewer than ten. The chain recombines TRBV29-1 with TRBJ2-1, with TRBD1 matching 10 bases. CDR1 SQVTM and CDR2 ANQGSEA come from the germline V gene. V gave up 0 bases and J gave up 7 bases; unmatched junction bases: 6. This CDR3 comprises 15 residues. The CDR3 nucleotides read TGCAGCGTTGAAGATAGGAGGGACAGGGGAAATGAGCAGTTCTTC. Encoded protein: CSVEDRRDRGNEQFF.

The rearrangement joins TRBV24-1 to TRBJ2-1, with 9 bases that match TRBD1. The J segment lost 5 bases and the V segment lost 2 bases, leaving 3 bases of the junction unmatched. CDR3 size: 15 residues. Germline V CDR1 and CDR2: KGHDR, SFDVKD. CDR3 coding DNA: TGTGCCACCAGTGATTCCGGGACAGGGCACAATGAGCAGTTCTTC. Protein: CATSDSGTGHNEQFF.